The 19 T cell receptor beta chains below all came from one sample that was sequenced in a study of T cells in tuberculosis (dated by TCRdb to 2016 to 2018). Libraries were built with the immunoSEQ multiplex PCR assay. TCRdb re-hosts the immuneACCESS table, in-frame sequences only. Its copies lack some clones; in the studies checked, an unresolved V gene accounts for under half of them, and the cause for the rest is not known. The sample contains 85,000 to 100,000 clones, approximately 90% of them found a single time. The ten largest clones capture approximately 2% of the sample. After being thawed and rested overnight, PBMC were stained with GMM-loaded CD1B tetramer, a Live/Dead dye and anti-CD3, and were then sorted on a FACS Aria II. CD1B tetramers were loaded with C32 glucose monomycolate purified from Rhodococcus equi. The sample consisted of CD1b-GMM tetramer-negative cells sorted from PBMCs. The cell subset or site label, as the study defines it: T cells not binding CD1B-GMM tetramer, sorted from same donor. The receptors derive from an adult woman with latent tuberculosis.

The gene calls are TRBV29-1 and TRBJ2-2; 9 nucleotides align to TRBD1. Trimming cost V 3 bases and J 2 bases; bases outside gene matches: 7. The germline gives CDR1 SQVTM, CDR2 ANQGSEA. The length of the CDR3 is 16 residues. In DNA form, the CDR3 reads TGCAGCGTTGACGGCGGGACAGGGATTAACACCGGGGAGCTGTTTTTT. Its translation is CSVDGGTGINTGELFF.

The chain links TRBV25-1 to TRBJ1-4; possibly TRBD1 for D (5 bases). V lost 4 bases, J lost 7 bases, and 13 bases lay in between. The CDR3 runs 14 residues. Germline V gives CDR1 MGHDK, CDR2 SYGVNS. The CDR3 reads CASSVRGEGEKLFF. The CDR3 DNA reads TGTGCCAGCAGTGTACGAGGGGAGGGTGAAAAACTGTTTTTT.

V is TRBV5-1 and J is TRBJ2-3, with D unclear. Germline CDR1 and CDR2: SGHRS and YFSETQ. The CDR3 runs to 14 residues. Trimming left V 0 bases short and J 4 bases short, with 9 bases between. The CDR3 region is CASSLAGYADTQYF. CDR3 sequence (DNA): TGCGCCAGCAGCTTGGCGGGTTACGCAGATACGCAGTATTTT.

The rearrangement joins TRBV5-1 to TRBJ2-1; weak D call: TRBD1 (5 bases). Germline CDR1 is SGHRS and CDR2 is YFSETQ. This CDR3 has 16 residues. V lost 4 bases, J lost 5 bases, and 19 bases lay in between. The CDR3 bases are TGCGCCAGCAGCCAACGACCAGGGTTTTCTCACAATGAGCAGTTCTTC. It yields the protein CASSQRPGFSHNEQFF.

The CDR3 DNA sequence: TGTGCCAGCAGTGCAAGACAGGGATCCTACAATGAGCAGTTCTTC. Protein product: CASSARQGSYNEQFF. This chain links TRBV6-1 with TRBJ2-1; 7 bases match TRBD1. Germline CDR1 and CDR2: MNHNS and SASEGT. V shed 4 bases and J 1 base; nucleotides not matched to a gene: 4. CDR3 length equals 15 residues.

The chain uses TRBV6-5 and TRBJ2-7; tentative D call: TRBD2 (7 bases). V gave up 8 bases and J gave up 6 bases, with 20 bases separating them. Germline CDR1 MNHEY, CDR2 SVGAGI. The CDR3 spans 14 residues. The CDR3 coding sequence is TGTGCCAGCGCCCCTTGGGGGGGGGCTTCCGAGCAGTACTTC. It codes for CASAPWGGASEQYF.

The chain is built from TRBV6-5 and TRBJ2-2; D not certain. Trimming removed 0 bases from V and 6 bases from J, with 11 bases in between. Germline V gives CDR1 MNHEY, CDR2 SVGAGI. The CDR3 has 15 amino acids. In DNA, the CDR3 is TGTGCCAGCAGTTACTCGAAGAAGGCGGCCGGGGAGCTGTTTTTT. Encoded protein: CASSYSKKAAGELFF.

The CDR3 protein is CARSLSRQRVSGNTIYF. The CDR3 DNA is TGTGCCAGAAGCTTGTCGAGACAGCGCGTCTCTGGAAACACCATATATTTT. This chain uses TRBV5-3 with TRBJ1-3; a weak D match, TRBD1 (5 bases). TRBV5-3 is marked as an open reading frame, function uncertain. Trimming removed 1 base at V and 0 bases at J, with 14 bases between. The CDR3 extends over 17 amino acids.

This chain joins TRBV30 and TRBJ1-2; D uncertain. The length of the CDR3 is 16 residues. Germline CDR1 is GTSNPN and CDR2 is SVGIG (reference sequence). Trimming took 3 bases from V and 4 from J, leaving 21 bases between them. CDR3 in amino acids: CAWRRTVLREIYGYTF. CDR3 bases: TGTGCCTGGAGGCGGACTGTGCTCCGCGAAATCTATGGCTACACCTTC. Drawing the rest from reference TRBV30 and TRBJ1-2, the complete variable domain is SQTIHQWPATLVQPVGSPLSLECTVEGTSNPNLYWYRQAAGRGLQLLFYSVGIGQISSEVPQNLSASRPQDRQFILSSKKLLLSDSGFYLCAWRRTVLREIYGYTFGSGTRLTVV.

The chain joins TRBV6-1 to TRBJ2-7; TRBD2 agrees at 11 bases. In germline, CDR1 is MNHNS, CDR2 SASEGT. This CDR3 contains 14 residues. Trimming at V came to 6 bases and at J to 3 bases, leaving 4 bases not matched to a gene. The CDR3 is CASSQTSGDYEQYF. In nucleotides, the CDR3 is TGTGCCAGCAGCCAGACTAGCGGGGACTACGAGCAGTACTTC.

The chain uses TRBV6-5 and TRBJ1-2, with 7 bases fitting TRBD1. V shed 6 bases and J 0 bases; nucleotides not matched to a gene: 7. This CDR3 region has 15 residues. Germline-derived CDR1 and CDR2 are MNHEY and SVGAGI. CDR3 sequence: CASSRWTGSNYGYTF. The CDR3 DNA follows: TGTGCCAGCAGCCGTTGGACAGGCTCTAACTATGGCTACACCTTC.

The count of this clone is one. This sequence joins TRBV6-7 and TRBJ2-6, with TRBD2 matching over 7 bases. TRBV6-7 is marked as an open reading frame, function uncertain. This CDR3 region has 16 residues. V shed 4 bases, J shed 2 bases, and the junction held 5 bases outside the gene matches. CDR3 DNA: TGTGCCAGCAGTTTATGGGGAGGGCCTGGGGCCAACGTCCTGACTTTC. As protein: CASSLWGGPGANVLTF.

This clone appeared a single time. The rearrangement links TRBV7-2 to TRBJ2-4; unclear D gene. Trimming took off 2 bases at V and 0 bases at J, with 20 bases between the two ends. CDR1 is SGHTA and CDR2 is FQGNSA in the germline V gene. The CDR3 has 19 residues. The CDR3, as DNA: TGTGCCAGCAGCTTAAACCCCAATTCCTACGCCCTAGCCAAAAACATTCAGTACTTC. This codes for CASSLNPNSYALAKNIQYF. Full variable domain (remainder filled in from reference TRBV7-2 and TRBJ2-4): GAGVSQSPSNKVTEKGKDVELRCDPISGHTALYWYRQSLGQGLEFLIYFQGNSAPDKSGLPSDRFSAERTGGSVSTLTIQRTQQEDSAVYLCASSLNPNSYALAKNIQYFGAGTRLSVL.

This chain links TRBV7-8 with TRBJ1-1; D not certain. Germline CDR1 SGHVS, CDR2 FQNEAQ. The CDR3 sequence is 14 residues long. With 5 bases removed from V and 7 bases from J, the gap between germline ends came to 17 bases. CDR3 protein: CASSLQSGVDEAFF. The CDR3 DNA sequence: TGTGCCAGCAGCCTACAGAGCGGCGTAGATGAAGCTTTCTTT.

The chain recombines TRBV5-4 with TRBJ2-3; TRBD2 agrees at 7 bases. V was pared by 4 bases and J by 2 bases, with 7 bases of the junction left unmatched. This CDR3 is built from 15 residues. Germline CDR1 SGHNT, CDR2 YYREEE (reference sequence). Written as DNA, the CDR3 is TGTGCCAGCAGCCAGACTAGCATTACCACAGATACGCAGTATTTT. This translates into CASSQTSITTDTQYF.

This clone has just one count. The J gene is TRBJ1-2, the V gene TRBV30, with 10 bases identical to TRBD1. The CDR3 totals 16 residues. Looked up from germline, CDR1 is GTSNPN and CDR2 is SVGIG (reference sequence). With V trimmed by 2 bases and J by 6 bases, 12 bases remained unmatched. This chain's CDR3 is CAWSQFTGTGEHGYTF. CDR3 coding DNA: TGTGCCTGGAGTCAATTTACCGGGACAGGGGAGCATGGCTACACCTTC.

This clone was seen only once. The V call is TRBV7-2, the J call TRBJ2-6; tentatively, D is TRBD1 (6 bases). Trimming removed 5 bases from V and 2 bases from J, with 13 bases in between. Germline V CDR1 and CDR2: SGHTA, FQGNSA. CDR3 size: 16 residues. The CDR3 loop reads CASSPPGVTGANVLTF. Written as DNA, the CDR3 is TGTGCCAGCAGCCCCCCAGGGGTTACTGGGGCCAACGTCCTGACTTTC.

The rearrangement links TRBV19 to TRBJ2-3, with no clear D. There are 14 residues in the CDR3. Germline V gives CDR1 LNHDA, CDR2 SQIVND (reference sequence). The ends were cut back, 3 bases at V and 2 bases at J, with 9 bases in the middle. CDR3 sequence (DNA): TGTGCCAGTAGTATTATGGGCTCCACAGATACGCAGTATTTT. Translated: CASSIMGSTDTQYF.

V is TRBV15 and J is TRBJ1-5; 9 bases align to TRBD1. The CDR3 is 15 amino acids. Trimming took 5 bases from V and 2 from J; bases not matched to a gene: 4. CDR1 is LNHNV, CDR2 YYDKDF, per germline (reference sequence). CDR3 sequence (DNA): TGTGCCACCAGCGGCCGGACAGGGGGCAATCAGCCCCAGCATTTT. Translating gives CATSGRTGGNQPQHF.